This entry concerns a single T cell receptor beta chain. Its cognate antigen has yet to be identified. It has no much larger one-base neighbor in the sample; base qualities were not kept. The cohort comprised around 700 healthy bone marrow donors. Cohort members were all nominally healthy when sampled, although unrecorded immune exposures were likely present. The donor tested CMV seropositive, placing the donor among the roughly 270 seropositive members of the cohort. Every donor gave a peripheral blood sample, and the peripheral blood mononuclear cells from that sample were used for TCR beta sequencing. Genomic DNA extraction from the blood cell samples was performed with the Qiagen DNeasy Blood Extraction Kit. The data originate from a study of cytomegalovirus exposure and HLA in healthy donors (TCRdb year 2017). In terms of the full investigation: According to an earlier analysis of 450 to 650 of the donors, some 180 million T cells yielded 90 million to 130 million unique TCR beta sequences and about 300 Gb of sequence data. The number of donors typed differed by locus, with roughly 629-640 for A, B, C, DRB1 and DQB1, roughly 520 for DQA1, 606 for DPA1, and some 440 for DPB1. Every discovery cohort repertoire had been produced on one sequencing platform. In the later analysis, no new phenotypic data were used to find candidate immune exposures; instead, reliance was placed on TCR beta sequences and their occurrence across donors. Roughly 5 DR-DQ haplotypes were treated as single units for association and clustering because of strong linkage in the cohort. The study profiled the T cell repertoires of hundreds of subjects by immunosequencing and related them to cytomegalovirus serostatus. To decide whether each TCR beta V gene segment behaved as functional or pseudogenic, an earlier analysis of some 600 of the donors relied on high-throughput TCR beta sequencing. The study was designed to test whether signatures of past pathogen exposure could be identified by cataloging public T cell receptors. The genetic ancestry cluster associated with self-reported Caucasian donors included 80% to 90% of the roughly 390 genotyped donors. To predict cytomegalovirus infection status, the study combined high-throughput TCR immunosequencing, statistical association of individual TCRs with disease status, and machine learning. A later analysis re-analyzed previously published TCR beta repertoires from 666 donors and added high-resolution HLA genotyping to study TCR occurrence patterns. A later genetic analysis took genome-wide SNP genotypes for about 55% of the 666 donors and used that subset as a discovery cohort. On average, 235,054 unique TCR beta nucleotide sequences were sequenced per donor among about 400 genotyped donors of the cohort, with about 17% of those sequences being non-productive. Besides the first cohort of some 670 subjects, a separate validation cohort made up of some 110 different subjects was used. An early release that covered fewer than 800 HLA-typed donors contained around 300 gigabases of sequencing data and tens of millions of unique TCR sequences. Both class I and class II loci were covered by HLA typing, at four-digit resolution. Donor age, sex, ethnicity and CMV serostatus were compiled alongside the repertoire data. The study at large found these results: Some IMGT-functional V segments, including TRBV6-2 and TRBV6-3, could not be distinguished by the 87-base-pair reads and were therefore excluded. A few of the identified cytomegalovirus-associated TCR beta chains were confirmed in vitro to be specific for cytomegalovirus antigens. A later genetic analysis associated a missense DCLRE1C variant with V-gene and J-gene trimming of TCR beta chains, and an independent cohort replicated the association. When HLA alleles, especially DR and DQ, strongly co-occurred, attributing TCR associations to individual alleles was difficult. CMV serostatus was the only immune exposure information available for the cohort. A total of 150 to 200 TCR beta chains were listed by the study as associated with cytomegalovirus. A further reported finding was that TCR beta sequences accurately predicted the HLA-A and HLA-B alleles for most subjects in the first cohort. Across donors, most TCR sequences were observed very rarely, whereas some public TCRs were present in many individuals. Because counts were too low, 15 to 20 rarely observed V segments, including chromosome 9 orphons, were left out of the earlier analysis of 500 to 750 of the donors. According to a later analysis, parvovirus B19, influenza, CMV and Epstein-Barr virus appeared linked to several top co-occurrence clusters. In a later analysis, HLA-associated TCR beta chains were found to be more clonally expanded and to have lower generation probabilities than equally common non-associated chains. In both the original and validation cohorts, the classifier was reported to diagnose cytomegalovirus status with high specificity and sensitivity. HLA typing was unavailable for some donors at each locus, so association tests used only the typed subset. According to a later analysis, most CMV-associated TCR beta chains appeared to be HLA-restricted, and the HLA associations seemed to be driven largely by CMV exposure. It was suggested by the authors that the approach could potentially be generalized to other disease states and immunological phenotypes. Correlated functional status among segregating V segments might reflect linkage disequilibrium, but an unknown experimental factor could not be ruled out. In an earlier analysis of over 550 of the donors, most TCR beta V segments were observed in productive rearrangements about 90% or about 30% of the time, broadly matching IMGT annotations. Roughly uniform sequencing depth across donors was assumed in presence/absence analyses, although this assumption may not hold. According to a later genetic analysis, donors in an Asian-associated ancestry cluster had fewer N-insertions in productive TCRs than the approximately 650-donor mean. Only TCR beta chains were sequenced in this cohort, and the absence of alpha or paired-chain data limited detectable features. In a later analysis, the rate of TCR association differed among HLA loci, with DRB1 alleles having the most associated TCRs and HLA-C alleles having the fewest. A cluster of highly shared sequence variants was judged likely to be a technical artifact of the sequencing pipeline. At a false discovery rate of 0.05, a later analysis linked approximately 18,000 TCR beta sequences to specific HLA alleles.

V is clipped by 4 bases and J by 7 bases, and the sequence between their germline boundaries is 13 bases long. CDR1 is given as MNHNS and CDR2 as SASEGT, both from the germline V gene. The CDR3 runs 14 amino acids, cysteine and phenylalanine included. Left in the record is the CDR3 DNA by itself, 42 bases read in frame from the first base. Library preparation was by the immunoSEQ multiplex PCR assay. For the multiplex PCR, a mixture combining 60 forward primers for TCR Vbeta segments and 13 reverse primers for TCR Jbeta segments was used. The CDR3 region of rearranged TCR beta genes was amplified from genomic DNA with a multiplex PCR assay. The amplified TCR beta libraries were sequenced on the Illumina HiSeq System as 87-base-pair reads. Concerning the study's data processing: A later analysis counted approximately 84 million unique TCR beta chains across the 550 to 800 repertoires, and 10 million to 11 million of these chains were shared by at least two donors. Raw reads were error-corrected and collapsed into unique sequences by a nearest-neighbor algorithm in which closely related sequences were merged to remove PCR and sequencing errors. CDR3 sequences were aligned to IMGT reference sequences to assign V, D and J gene segments. For a sequence to be retained, at least a six-nucleotide match to both a V gene segment and a J gene segment was required. A rearrangement was called productive if the CDR3 had no stop codons and remained in frame with V and J, and every other rearrangement was called non-productive. CDR3 was defined according to IMGT convention as the region running from the second conserved V-encoded cysteine to the conserved J-encoded phenylalanine. The earlier analysis of a few hundred of the donors excluded sequences that lacked an unambiguous match to a single V gene segment. In an earlier analysis of roughly 600 of the donors, a V segment was called functional when productive rearrangements were above 56.7%, and segregating when the standard deviation between donors exceeded 5%. A statistical classification framework was built for diagnosing cytomegalovirus status from the catalog of TCR beta chain sequences. V and J gene assignment, in a later analysis, came from comparing TCR nucleotide sequences with IMGT/GENE-DB human TR gene sequences. Using the TCRdist pipeline, a later analysis assigned CDR3 sequences along with most-parsimonious VDJ recombination scenarios. A later analysis defined each TCR beta chain by its CDR3 amino acid sequence plus V-gene family, and excluded reads lacking a unique V-gene family. As a way to deal with suspected cross-contamination and a sequencing artifact, a later analysis dropped under 600 nucleotide sequences that were highly shared and had low generation probability. In a later analysis, a clonal expansion index was calculated for each public chain from normalized within-repertoire ranks of inferred template counts. In a later analysis, generation probabilities were computed with a VDJ recombination model fitted to out-of-frame rearrangements, and the resulting probabilities were checked against IGoR. In a later analysis, TCR-TCR, TCR-HLA and TCR-CMV co-occurrence was scored with hypergeometric tests, and a repertoire-size bias correction was applied to TCR pairs. False discovery rates were estimated in a later analysis by permuting HLA or CMV assignments 20 times. In a later analysis, co-occurring TCRs were grouped using DBSCAN, and TCRdist sequence similarity was added for clustering within HLA-allele-positive subsets. Co-occurrence clustering excluded repertoires with fewer than 30,000 or more than 120,000 public chains, plus five with anomalous nucleotide sharing. TCRdb retrieved this table from immuneACCESS and kept in-frame rearrangements only. Not all clones are present; in checked studies, unresolved V genes account for under half, and no reason is known for the remainder. The V and J calls and clone size were taken over from that table, and D and trimming were inferred from the DNA. The sample table records roughly 150,000 clones; around four fifths of these occur just once. The ten largest clones take up roughly 9.3% of the sample.

This sequence uses TRBV6-1 and TRBJ1-4; TRBD1 is perhaps the D gene, given 6 matching bases. The TCR originated in a man aged 18 to 30 in good health and CMV-seropositive. The material sequenced was PBMCs. The CDR3: CASSVGGRGEKLFF. The nucleotide sequence reads as follows: TGTGCCAGCAGTGTGGGGGGGCGCGGTGAAAAACTGTTTTTT.